The 3 T cell receptor beta chains below all came from one sample that was sequenced in a study of OX40 agonist ivuxolimab in advanced cancers. Sequencing used immunoSEQ multiplex PCR; TCRdb keeps in-frame clones, though not all of them. Found here are 20,000 to 25,000 clones, under 95% of them singletons; the top ten hold 58%. The sequenced sample was CD4+ or CD8+ T cells sorted from blood, obtained in a trial of the OX40 agonist ivuxolimab. These receptor sequences come from an adult with an advanced solid tumor such as melanoma, head and neck, liver or kidney cancer.

For this clone: Other DNA sequences in the same sample also yield this CDR3. This chain links TRBV2 with TRBJ2-5, with D hard to call. The CDR3 totals 15 residues. The germline CDR1 and CDR2 sequences are SNHLY and FYNNEI. The V and J ends lost 4 bases and 5 bases respectively, with 17 bases between them. The CDR3 protein is CASSGAPDASETQYF. CDR3 DNA: TGTGCCAGCAGTGGGGCACCTGACGCGTCGGAGACCCAGTACTTC.

This clone occurred once. This sequence joins TRBV30 and TRBJ2-1, with 11 bases aligning to TRBD2. This CDR3 is built from 13 residues. V shed 3 bases and J 6 bases; nucleotides not matched to a gene: 1. CDR1 and CDR2 from the germline V gene are GTSNPN and SVGIG (reference sequence). CDR3 in amino acids: CAWRTSGVNEQFF. The CDR3 bases are TGTGCCTGGAGGACTAGCGGGGTCAATGAGCAGTTCTTC.

The rearrangement uses TRBV6-1 and TRBJ2-4; D not certain. CDR3 length equals 13 residues. Trimming removed 10 bases from V and 0 bases from J, with 10 bases in between. CDR1 and CDR2 (germline): MNHNS, SASEGT. In DNA form, the CDR3 reads TGTGCCACCCGGGTGCTAGCCAAAAACATTCAGTACTTC. It translates to CATRVLAKNIQYF.